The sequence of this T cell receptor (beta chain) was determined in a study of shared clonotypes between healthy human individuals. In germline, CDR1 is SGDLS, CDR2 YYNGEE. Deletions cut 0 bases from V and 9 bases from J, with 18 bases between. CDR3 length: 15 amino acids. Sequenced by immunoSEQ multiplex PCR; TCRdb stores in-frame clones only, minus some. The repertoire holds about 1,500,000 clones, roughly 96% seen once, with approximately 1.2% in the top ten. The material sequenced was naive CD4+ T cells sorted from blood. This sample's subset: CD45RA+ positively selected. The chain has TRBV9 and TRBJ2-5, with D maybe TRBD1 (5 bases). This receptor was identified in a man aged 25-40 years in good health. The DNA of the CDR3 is TGTGCCAGCAGCGTAGGTTCTGCTGGGGAAGGGGCCCAGTACTTC. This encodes CASSVGSAGEGAQYF.